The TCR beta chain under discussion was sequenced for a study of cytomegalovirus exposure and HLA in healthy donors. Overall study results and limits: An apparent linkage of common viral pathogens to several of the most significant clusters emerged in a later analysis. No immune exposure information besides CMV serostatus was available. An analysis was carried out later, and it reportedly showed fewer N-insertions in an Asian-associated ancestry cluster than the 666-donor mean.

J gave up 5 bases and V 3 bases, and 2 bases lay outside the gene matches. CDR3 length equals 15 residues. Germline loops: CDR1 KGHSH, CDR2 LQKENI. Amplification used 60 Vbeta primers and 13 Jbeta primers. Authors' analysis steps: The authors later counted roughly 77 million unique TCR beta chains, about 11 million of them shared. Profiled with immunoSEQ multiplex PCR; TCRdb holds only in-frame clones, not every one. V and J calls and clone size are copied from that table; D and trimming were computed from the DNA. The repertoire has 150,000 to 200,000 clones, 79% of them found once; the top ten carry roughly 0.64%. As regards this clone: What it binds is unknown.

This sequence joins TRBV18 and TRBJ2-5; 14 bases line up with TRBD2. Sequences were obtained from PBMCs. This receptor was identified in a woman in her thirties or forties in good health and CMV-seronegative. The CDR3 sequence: CASSPGLAGVETQYF. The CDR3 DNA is TGTGCCAGCTCACCGGGACTAGCGGGAGTGGAGACCCAGTACTTC.